This record covers a single TCR beta chain. The antigen is undetermined. The same CDR3 arises from other DNA sequences in this sample as well. Isolated RNA was reverse transcribed into cDNA used as the sequencing template. Data came from immunoSEQ multiplex PCR; TCRdb stores just in-frame clones and leaves some out. Among 150,000 to 200,000 clones listed, about 60% were seen once. The treatment denotes: oral pan-JAK inhibitor, 5-10 mg twice daily. This specimen comes from a study of CD8+ T cells in alopecia areata. Study observations and caveats: Scalp clonality, together with expanded CD8+ clones among the top 100, fell significantly with tofacitinib. Sequencing of scalp samples also captures resident alphabeta T cells of normal skin.

Germline V CDR1 and CDR2: KGHSH, LQKENI. This CDR3 region has 14 residues. The ends were cut back, 0 bases at V and 4 bases at J, with 4 bases in the middle. The J gene is TRBJ2-6, the V gene TRBV18; unclear D gene. This specimen was CD8+ T cells sorted from blood, taken at week 24, from a patient treated with tofacitinib. This receptor was identified in a human donor with alopecia areata. DNA for the CDR3: TGTGCCAGCTCACCACCAACAGGGGCCAACGTCCTGACTTTC. It codes for CASSPPTGANVLTF.